This record concerns one T cell receptor beta chain sequence. Sequencing used immunoSEQ multiplex PCR; TCRdb keeps in-frame clones, though not all of them. Of 40,000 to 60,000 clones in the sample, 80% to 90% were seen once. The data were taken from a study of control samples from healthy donors and cancer patients. The CDR3 covers 17 residues. V gave up 6 bases and J gave up 1 base; unmatched junction bases: 5. Looked up from germline, CDR1 is LGHNA and CDR2 is YSLEER. Sequencing was performed on PBMCs. The receptor comes from a woman in her forties or fifties with lung cancer. This rearrangement joins TRBV4-3 to TRBJ2-3, with TRBD2 identical over 15 bases. This chain's CDR3 is CASRRTSGGAGTDTQYF. DNA of the CDR3: TGCGCCAGCAGACGGACTAGCGGGGGGGCGGGCACAGATACGCAGTATTTT.